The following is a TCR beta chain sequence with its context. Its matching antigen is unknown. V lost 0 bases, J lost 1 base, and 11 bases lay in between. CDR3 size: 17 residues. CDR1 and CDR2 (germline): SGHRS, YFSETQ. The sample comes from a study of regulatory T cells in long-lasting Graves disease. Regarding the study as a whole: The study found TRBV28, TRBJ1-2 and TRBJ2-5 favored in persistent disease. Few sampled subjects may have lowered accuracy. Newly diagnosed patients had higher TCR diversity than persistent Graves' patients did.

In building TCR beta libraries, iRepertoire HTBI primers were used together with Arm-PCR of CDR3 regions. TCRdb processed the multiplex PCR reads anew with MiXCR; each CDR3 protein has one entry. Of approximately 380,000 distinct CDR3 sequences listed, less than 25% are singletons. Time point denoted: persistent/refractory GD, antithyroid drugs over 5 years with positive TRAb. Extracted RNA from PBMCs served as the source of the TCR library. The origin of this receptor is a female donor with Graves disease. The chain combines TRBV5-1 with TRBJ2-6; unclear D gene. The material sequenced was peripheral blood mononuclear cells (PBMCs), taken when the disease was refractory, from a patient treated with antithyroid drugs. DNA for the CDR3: TGCGCCAGCAGCTTGGCCTGGTCCCTATCTGGGGCCAACGTCCTGACTTTC. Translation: CASSLAWSLSGANVLTF.